These T cell receptor beta chains were read from a single sample in a study of STAT3 mutations in large granular lymphocyte leukemia. The assay was immunoSEQ multiplex PCR, and TCRdb's table has in-frame clones only and misses some. The sample yields hundreds of clones, around 30% seen once. Specimen: peripheral blood mononuclear cells. Receptor source: a male patient aged 45-59 years with T-cell large granular lymphocyte leukemia. Some clones in this sample may be carry-over from other donors' samples. Each CDR3 is given without its conserved first and last residue.

v_call	j_call	cdr3_aa
TRBV28	TRBJ2-2	ASSLRGTGELF
TRBV18	TRBJ2-5	ASSPEGVATQY
TRBV6-6	TRBJ1-5	ASSSTGANQPQH
TRBV27	TRBJ2-2	ASSAGTHFTGELF
TRBV7-9	TRBJ2-7	ASSLIQTGSFDEQY
TRBV6-1	TRBJ2-3	ASSEAGGGSPSTDTQY
TRBV18	TRBJ1-4	ASSPDGGNEKLF
TRBV19	TRBJ2-5	ASSRGAGASRTQY
TRBV29-1	TRBJ1-3	SVGQSGNTIY
TRBV4-2	TRBJ1-5	ASSQPDRNQPQH
TRBV11-3	TRBJ2-3	ASSLNTDTQY
TRBV10-3	TRBJ2-3	AISEGRERDTQY
TRBV25-1	TRBJ2-5	ARSSGETQY
TRBV2	TRBJ2-3	ASNRAGGPRPQY
TRBV13	TRBJ2-7	ASSGTGLSYEQY
TRBV5-1	TRBJ2-1	ASSTGQGAIAEQF
TRBV18	TRBJ2-3	ASSPSFGDTQY
TRBV9	TRBJ2-1	ASSVESNEQF
TRBV30	TRBJ2-2	AWSLRGLAFTGELF
TRBV6-6	TRBJ1-1	ASSPTGGNTEAF
TRBV27	TRBJ2-7	ASSPTSAGEQY